This T cell receptor (beta chain) was sequenced for a study of blood T cell repertoires in COVID-19 (TCRdb year 2020). Regarding the study in general: Samples from collaborators originated in the United States, Italy and Spain and spanned both the acute and convalescent phases of COVID-19. A freely available public database, intended as a resource for researchers studying the immune response to SARS-CoV-2, is where the repertoires were released. The dataset comprised deeply sampled blood TCRbeta repertoires from subjects exposed to, actively infected with, or recovered from COVID-19. The prospective study material was composed of cDNA or gDNA derived from T cells, B-cell-depleted T cells, or PBMCs. Where available, HLA class I and class II types were taken from metadata supplied by the sample provider and were not determined by assay-based typing. Samples came from the ongoing ImmuneRACE study (first 160 participants) plus 1,254 subjects from 6 global collaborators. Sample metadata almost always included a de-identified subject ID, COVID-19 status, age in years and sex. General conclusions and limits of the study: The quantity of clinical and demographic metadata differed by source and by participant and was supplied without curation.

V trim: 1 base; J trim: 10 bases; unmatched bases: 5. The CDR3 spans 13 residues, from the cysteine through the phenylalanine. Here the CDR3 DNA is all that survives: 39 bases in frame from base 1. CDR1 SGDLS and CDR2 YYNGEE are derived from the germline V gene. Concerning this clone itself: Its antigen is unknown. No per-base quality is available; no much larger clone lies one base away.

TCRbeta CDR3 regions were amplified from genomic DNA using the immunoSEQ Assay, a bias-controlled multiplex PCR. As for the original processing: Nucleated cell counts per sample were estimated from amplification of reference gene primers within the assay. To quantify the absolute abundance of each unique TCRbeta CDR3 rearrangement, sequence reads were collapsed and filtered. For each sample, productive Simpson clonality was calculated by taking the square root of Simpson's diversity index across productive rearrangements. The immuneACCESS repertoire file appears here via TCRdb, limited to in-frame rearrangements. These files lack a portion of the clones; in checked studies, under half of the deficit traces to unresolved V genes, and the cause of the others is not known. Clonal size and the V and J genes are those of that table, whereas D and trimming came from the DNA. Here the sample has roughly 15,000 clones; approximately 88% occur a single time. The top ten clones comprise approximately 8.9% of the sample.

The collaborating institutions used their own protocols to collect whole blood in K2EDTA tubes. For TCRbeta analysis, collaborators shipped samples as frozen whole blood, isolated PBMCs, or DNA extracted from either of those sample types. The clonotype comes from a human donor in a cohort sampled during active COVID-19. The sequenced material came from peripheral blood. The sequence links TRBV9 to TRBJ2-1; 7 bases in the middle match TRBD2. The nucleotide sequence is given as TGTGCCAGCAGCGTACTACTAGCGAACGAGCAGTTCTTC. This gives the protein CASSVLLANEQFF.